This T cell receptor (beta chain) was observed in a study of pediatric ulcerative colitis. TCRdb's table, derived via immunoSEQ multiplex PCR, lists solely in-frame clones and lacks some. The sample consists of about 36,000 clones, 70% to 90% of them appearing once. This clone was recorded once. Trimming at V came to 2 bases and at J to 4 bases, leaving 1 base not matched to a gene. Germline V gene sequence: CDR1 KGHSH, CDR2 LQKENI. This CDR3 is built from 13 residues. The TCR originated in a girl aged 5-17 years with moderate ulcerative colitis. The rearrangement joins TRBV18 to TRBJ2-7; TRBD1 matches at 8 bases. Specimen: blood. Written as DNA, the CDR3 is TGTGCCAGCTCACCATGGACAGGGTACGAGCAGTACTTC. Protein: CASSPWTGYEQYF.